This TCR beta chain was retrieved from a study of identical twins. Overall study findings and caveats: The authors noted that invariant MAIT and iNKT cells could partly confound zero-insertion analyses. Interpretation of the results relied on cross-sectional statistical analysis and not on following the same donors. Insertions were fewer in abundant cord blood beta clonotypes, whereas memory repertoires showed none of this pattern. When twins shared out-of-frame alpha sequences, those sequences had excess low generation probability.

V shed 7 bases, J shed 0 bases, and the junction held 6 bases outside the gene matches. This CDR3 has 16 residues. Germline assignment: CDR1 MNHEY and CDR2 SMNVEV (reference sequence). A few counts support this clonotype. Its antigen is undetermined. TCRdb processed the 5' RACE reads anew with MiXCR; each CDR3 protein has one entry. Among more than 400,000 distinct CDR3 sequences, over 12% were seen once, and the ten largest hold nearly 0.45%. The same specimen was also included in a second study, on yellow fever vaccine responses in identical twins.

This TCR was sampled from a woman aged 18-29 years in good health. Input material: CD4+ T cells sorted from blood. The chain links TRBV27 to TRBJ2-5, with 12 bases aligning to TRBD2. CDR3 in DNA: TGTGCCAGCAAGTCCCTAGCGGGAGGGTACCAAGAGACCCAGTACTTC. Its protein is CASKSLAGGYQETQYF.